A single TCR beta chain is shown here with its context. The antigen remains unidentified. The entry originates in a study of blood T cells in healthy people across ages. Study conclusions and caveats: TCR beta diversity per million T cells fell roughly linearly with age. Observed TCR beta diversity showed a strong correlation with the percentage of naive T cells as measured by flow cytometry. Higher diversity, along with more naive CD4+ cells, distinguished long-lived donors from aged donors.

A sample-barcoded 5' primer and a J-beta primer mix were used in a second PCR of roughly 6 to 11 cycles. A tag from a template-switch adaptor with 12 random nucleotides marked each cDNA molecule. TCRdb re-called the 5' RACE reads with MiXCR, one entry per CDR3 protein. The sample consists of around 850,000 distinct CDR3 sequences, around 36% of them appearing once. Germline trimming cut 10 bases from V and 4 bases from J; bases unmatched to any gene: 10. CDR3 size: 14 residues. Per the germline V gene, CDR1 is LNHDA and CDR2 is SQIVND (reference sequence). Input material: blood. The receptor's source is a young man in good health. The gene calls are TRBV19 and TRBJ1-1; TRBD1 agrees at 9 bases. Written as DNA, the CDR3 is TGTGCCACCCGGTGGGGACAGGGCGCCACTGAAGCTTTCTTT. It is translated as CATRWGQGATEAFF.